The TCR beta chain under discussion was sequenced for a study of low-dose radiotherapy and immunotherapy resistance in tumors. On the study more broadly: Every two weeks patients got nivolumab 240 mg flat dose, plus ipilimumab 1 mg/kg every six weeks, intravenously. Every two weeks, one day ahead of radiation and immunotherapy, cyclophosphamide 200 mg/m2 was given (intravenously).

Time point specified: after trial treatment. Treatment reported: LDRT plus nivolumab, ipilimumab, low-dose cyclophosphamide and aspirin (RACIN trial). Administered to the donors were nivolumab, ipilimumab, aspirin, low-dose cyclophosphamide and low-dose radiotherapy. CDR3 length equals 15 residues. Germline CDR1 LGHDT, CDR2 YNNKEL (reference sequence). Trimming at V came to 1 base and at J to 9 bases, leaving 7 bases not matched to a gene. Primers targeting TRAV and TRBV primed first-strand cDNA, covering alpha and beta chains. TCR amplification ran 20 PCR cycles using constant-region and V-primer adapter primers. In vitro transcription served to amplify the isolated mRNA. TCRdb re-called the reads through MiXCR, storing one row per CDR3 protein. This table has 100,000 or so distinct CDR3 sequences, less than 25% appearing once. This clonotype was recorded a few times.

This specimen was PBMCs, taken after low-dose radiotherapy plus immunotherapy. V gene TRBV3-1 combines with J gene TRBJ2-1, with 9 bases lining up with TRBD2. The receptor comes from a male donor with prostate cancer. This chain's CDR3 is CASSQGSGLAVEQFF. DNA for the CDR3: TGTGCCAGCAGCCAAGGTTCGGGACTAGCTGTTGAGCAGTTCTTC.